This T cell receptor (beta chain) was sequenced for a study of OX40 agonist ivuxolimab in advanced cancers. Study background: With ivuxolimab, an agonistic anti-OX40 (CD134) antibody, patients were treated.

Assay used: immunoSEQ multiplex PCR; TCRdb lists only in-frame clones, some missing. This sample has 130,000 or so clones; 93% occur once, and the top ten carry around 0.15%. The CDR3 contains 14 residues. Trimming took 5 bases from V and 7 from J, leaving 14 bases between them. In germline, CDR1 is SEHNR, CDR2 FQNEAQ (reference sequence). Notes on this clone: Its antigen is unknown.

A history of autoimmune disease or systemic immunosuppression excluded patients. Study results and caveats: People who partly responded at 0.1-3.0 mg/kg had some of the least clonal expansion seen.

The TCR comes from an adult with an advanced solid tumor such as melanoma, head and neck, liver or kidney cancer. The starting material was CD4+ or CD8+ T cells sorted from blood, obtained in a trial of the OX40 agonist ivuxolimab. The chain couples TRBV7-9 to TRBJ1-4, with D perhaps matching TRBD1 (5 bases). The CDR3 region is CASSAVGAFEKLFF. The CDR3, as DNA: TGTGCCAGCAGCGCCGTCGGGGCATTTGAAAAACTGTTTTTT.